The entry that follows covers one T cell receptor beta chain sequence. Its specificity is not known. These data originate in a study of blood T cell dynamics during melanoma immunotherapy. Findings and caveats of the study: The most clonal sorted CD8+ subset, immune-effector cells, was closest to cell-free DNA CDR3 sequences.

Time point in this sample: week 3, after first cycle of checkpoint inhibitor. Blood was drawn before treatment and at week 3 after checkpoint blockade. At 12 weeks after first infusion, RECIST 1.1 defined response for most patients. Prior systemic cancer therapy, immunosuppressant use and other active malignancies excluded patients. Trimming removed 5 bases from V and 0 bases from J, with 7 bases in between. Germline V gene sequence: CDR1 LNHDA, CDR2 SQIVND (reference sequence). The CDR3 runs to 13 residues. Clones were sequenced by immunoSEQ multiplex PCR, and TCRdb holds only the in-frame ones, with some missing. In the table there are more than 10,000 clones, around nine tenths of which are singletons.

The chain links TRBV19 to TRBJ1-1; D not certain. The source of this sequence is a human donor with melanoma. This specimen was effector memory CD8+ T cells from blood, taken from a patient treated with checkpoint blockade. CDR3: CASSPTLNTEAFF. For the CDR3, the DNA is TGTGCCAGTAGTCCAACCCTGAACACTGAAGCTTTCTTT.